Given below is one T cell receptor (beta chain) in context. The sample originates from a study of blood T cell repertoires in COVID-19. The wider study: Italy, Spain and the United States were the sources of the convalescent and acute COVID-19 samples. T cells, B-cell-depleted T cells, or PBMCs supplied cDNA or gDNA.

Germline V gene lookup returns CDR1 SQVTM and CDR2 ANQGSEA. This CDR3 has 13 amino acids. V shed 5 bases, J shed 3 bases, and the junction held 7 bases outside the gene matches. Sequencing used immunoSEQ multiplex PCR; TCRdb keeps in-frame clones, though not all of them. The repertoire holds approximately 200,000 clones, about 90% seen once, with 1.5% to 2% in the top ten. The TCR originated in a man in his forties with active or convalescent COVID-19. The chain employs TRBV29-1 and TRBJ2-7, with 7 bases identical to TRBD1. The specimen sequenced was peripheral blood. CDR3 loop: CSVLQGNFYEQYF. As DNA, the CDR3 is TGCAGCGTTTTACAGGGGAACTTCTACGAGCAGTACTTC.